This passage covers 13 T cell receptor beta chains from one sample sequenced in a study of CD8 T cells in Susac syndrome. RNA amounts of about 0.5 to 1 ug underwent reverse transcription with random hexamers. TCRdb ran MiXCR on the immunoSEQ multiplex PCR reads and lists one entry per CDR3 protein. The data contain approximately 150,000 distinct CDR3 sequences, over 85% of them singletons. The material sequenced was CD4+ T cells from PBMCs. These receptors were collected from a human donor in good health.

In DNA, the CDR3 is TGTGCCAGCAGTCCGGGAGAGGGGTACGGGTTGGCTGGCTACACCTTC. This codes for CASSPGEGYGLAGYTF. The J gene is TRBJ1-2, the V gene TRBV6-6; TRBD1 might be the D (5 bases). The V end lost 5 bases, the J end lost 7 bases, and 23 bases lay between the germline ends. The CDR3 sequence is 16 residues long. Germline V CDR1 and CDR2: MNHNY, SVGAGI (reference sequence).

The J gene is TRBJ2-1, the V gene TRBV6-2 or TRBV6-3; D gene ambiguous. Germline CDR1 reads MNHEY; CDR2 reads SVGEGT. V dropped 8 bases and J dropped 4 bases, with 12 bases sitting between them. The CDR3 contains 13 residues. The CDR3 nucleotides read TGTGCCAGCCGAAAGACGTCGTACAATGAGCAGTTCTTC. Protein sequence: CASRKTSYNEQFF.

CDR3 coding DNA: TGTGCCAGCAGTTATCTGGATTCGCGCGATACGCAGTATTTT. This codes for CASSYLDSRDTQYF. This chain links TRBV6-5 with TRBJ2-3; D gene ambiguous. The V and J ends lost 3 bases and 6 bases respectively, with 13 bases between them. Germline assignment: CDR1 MNHEY and CDR2 SVGAGI. This CDR3 has 14 residues.

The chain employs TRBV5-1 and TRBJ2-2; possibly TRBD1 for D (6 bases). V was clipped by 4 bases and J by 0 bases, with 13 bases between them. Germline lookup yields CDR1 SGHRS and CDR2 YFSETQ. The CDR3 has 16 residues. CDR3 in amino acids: CASSQRTVANTGELFF. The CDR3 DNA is TGCGCCAGCAGCCAGAGGACAGTTGCGAACACCGGGGAGCTGTTTTTT.

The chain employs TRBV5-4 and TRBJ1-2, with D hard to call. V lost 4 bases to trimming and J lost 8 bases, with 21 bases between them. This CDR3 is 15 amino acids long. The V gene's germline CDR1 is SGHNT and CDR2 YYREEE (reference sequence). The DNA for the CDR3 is TGTGCCAGCAGCCCCTTAATGGCCCTCGGTTGGGGCTACACCTTC. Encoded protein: CASSPLMALGWGYTF.

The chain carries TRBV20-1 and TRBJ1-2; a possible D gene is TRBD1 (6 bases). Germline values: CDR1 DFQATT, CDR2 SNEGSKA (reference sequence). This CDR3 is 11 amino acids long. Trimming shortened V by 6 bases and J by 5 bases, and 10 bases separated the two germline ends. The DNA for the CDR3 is TGCAGTGCGCCGACAGGTTATGGCTACACCTTC. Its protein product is CSAPTGYGYTF.

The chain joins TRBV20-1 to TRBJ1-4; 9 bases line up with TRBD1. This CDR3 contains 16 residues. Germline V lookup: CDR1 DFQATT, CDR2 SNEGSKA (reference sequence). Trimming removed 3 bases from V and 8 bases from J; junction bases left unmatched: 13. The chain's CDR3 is CSARHTGQGIEEKLFF. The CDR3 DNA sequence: TGCAGTGCTAGGCACACGGGACAGGGAATAGAGGAAAAACTGTTTTTT.

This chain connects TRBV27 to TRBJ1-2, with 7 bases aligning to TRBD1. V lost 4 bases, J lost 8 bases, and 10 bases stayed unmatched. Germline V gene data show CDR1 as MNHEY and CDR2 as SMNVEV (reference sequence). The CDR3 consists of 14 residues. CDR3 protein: CASSSIQGGRGYTF. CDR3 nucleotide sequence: TGTGCCAGCAGTTCTATACAAGGGGGCAGAGGCTACACCTTC.

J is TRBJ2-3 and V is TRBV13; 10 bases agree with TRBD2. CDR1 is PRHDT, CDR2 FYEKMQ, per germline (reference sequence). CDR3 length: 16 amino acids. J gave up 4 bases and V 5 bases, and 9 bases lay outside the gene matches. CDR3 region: CASSGRLAGLSDTQYF. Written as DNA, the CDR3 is TGTGCCAGCAGCGGTAGACTAGCGGGCCTCTCAGATACGCAGTATTTT.

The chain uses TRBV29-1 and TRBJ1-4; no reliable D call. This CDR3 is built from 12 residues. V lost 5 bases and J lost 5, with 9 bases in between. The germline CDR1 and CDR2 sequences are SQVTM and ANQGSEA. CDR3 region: CSVLSGNEKLFF. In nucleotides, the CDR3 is TGCAGCGTTCTGTCGGGGAATGAAAAACTGTTTTTT.

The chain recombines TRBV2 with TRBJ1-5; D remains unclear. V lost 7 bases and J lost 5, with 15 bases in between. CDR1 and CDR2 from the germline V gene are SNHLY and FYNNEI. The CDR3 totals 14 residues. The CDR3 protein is CASTMGTIDQPQHF. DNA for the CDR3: TGTGCCAGCACTATGGGAACAATCGATCAGCCCCAGCATTTT.

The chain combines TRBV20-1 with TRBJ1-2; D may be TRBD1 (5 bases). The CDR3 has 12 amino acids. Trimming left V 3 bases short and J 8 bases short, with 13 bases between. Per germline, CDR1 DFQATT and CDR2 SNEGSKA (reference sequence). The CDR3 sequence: CSASEGSGGYTF. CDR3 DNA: TGCAGTGCTAGTGAGGGGTCGGGCGGCTACACCTTC.

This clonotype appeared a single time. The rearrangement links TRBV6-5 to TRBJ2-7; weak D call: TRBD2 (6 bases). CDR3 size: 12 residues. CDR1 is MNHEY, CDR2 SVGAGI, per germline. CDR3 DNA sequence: TGTGCGTCCCGGGGGATCTCCTACGAGCAGTACTTC. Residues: CASRGISYEQYF.